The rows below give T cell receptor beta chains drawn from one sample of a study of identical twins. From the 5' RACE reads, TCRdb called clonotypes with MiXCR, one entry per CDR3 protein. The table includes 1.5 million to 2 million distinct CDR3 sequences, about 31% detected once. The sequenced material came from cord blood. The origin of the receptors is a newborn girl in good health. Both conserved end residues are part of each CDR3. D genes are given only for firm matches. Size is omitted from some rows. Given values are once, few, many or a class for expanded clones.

DNA: TGTGCCAGCAGTTTAAGCCCAGGGGGAGGGAATCAGCCCCAGCATTTT
CDR3: CASSLSPGGGNQPQHF
D: TRBD1
size: -
J: TRBJ1-5
length: 16
V: TRBV27

DNA: TGTGCCAGCAGTACAACAGGGAAAGATTCACCCCTCCACTTT
CDR3: CASSTTGKDSPLHF
D: -
size: -
J: TRBJ1-6
length: 14
V: TRBV4-2

DNA: TGTGCCAGCAGCGTTGCTGAGGGATCCAATGAGCAGTTCTTC
CDR3: CASSVAEGSNEQFF
D: -
size: -
J: TRBJ2-1
length: 14
V: TRBV11-2

DNA: TGTGCCAGCAGCATCCTACAGGGGACGCTCTCCACAGATACGCAGTATTTT
CDR3: CASSILQGTLSTDTQYF
D: TRBD1
size: -
J: TRBJ2-3
length: 17
V: TRBV12-3/TRBV12-4

DNA: TGTGCCACCCGAGACAGGGGAGGGAGTAACTATGGCTACACCTTC
CDR3: CATRDRGGSNYGYTF
D: TRBD1
size: -
J: TRBJ1-2
length: 15
V: TRBV7-2

DNA: TGTGCCAGCAGCCCTCTAGGGCCAGCTAGCTCCACAGATACGCAGTATTTT
CDR3: CASSPLGPASSTDTQYF
D: -
size: -
J: TRBJ2-3
length: 17
V: TRBV12-3/TRBV12-4

DNA: TGCGCCAGCAGCCAGACCGGGACAGGTAGTTCACCCCTCCACTTT
CDR3: CASSQTGTGSSPLHF
D: TRBD1
size: -
J: TRBJ1-6
length: 15
V: TRBV4-1

DNA: TGCGCCAGCAGCTTGGGGGTACTGCCTTTCATGAACACTGAAGCTTTCTTT
CDR3: CASSLGVLPFMNTEAFF
D: -
size: -
J: TRBJ1-1
length: 17
V: TRBV5-1

DNA: TGTGCCAGCTCACCTAACAGGGCCCTTGAAAAACTGTTTTTT
CDR3: CASSPNRALEKLFF
D: -
size: -
J: TRBJ1-4
length: 14
V: TRBV18

DNA: TGCAGTGCTAGAGATACCCCCTGGAGAGGGGGCGGCCACAATGAGCAGTACTTC
CDR3: CSARDTPWRGGGHNEQYF
D: TRBD1
size: -
J: TRBJ2-7
length: 18
V: TRBV20-1

DNA: TGTGCCAGCAGTTTAAATCTAGCCCCTAGTTTTGAGGAGCAGTACTTC
CDR3: CASSLNLAPSFEEQYF
D: -
size: -
J: TRBJ2-4
length: 16
V: TRBV27

DNA: TGCGCCAGCAGCAACCTGCAGGGGGGGAGCTCTGGGGCCAACGTCCTGACTTTC
CDR3: CASSNLQGGSSGANVLTF
D: -
size: -
J: TRBJ2-6
length: 18
V: TRBV4-1

DNA: TGTGCCAGCAGTCAAACTTCACAGGGCCTCAATGAAAAACTGTTTTTT
CDR3: CASSQTSQGLNEKLFF
D: -
size: few
J: TRBJ1-4
length: 16
V: TRBV28

DNA: TGTGCCAGCAGCCAAGATTGGGGGGACGGGGGCAATCAGCCCCAGCATTTT
CDR3: CASSQDWGDGGNQPQHF
D: -
size: few
J: TRBJ1-5
length: 17
V: TRBV3-1

DNA: TGTGCCAGCAGTAAAGGACTAGCGGGAGTCCGAGAGACCCAGTACTTC
CDR3: CASSKGLAGVRETQYF
D: TRBD2
size: once
J: TRBJ2-5
length: 16
V: TRBV6-1

DNA: TGTGCCGGCAGCCTCTCGTGGCGAAAACTGTTTTTT
CDR3: CAGSLSWRKLFF
D: -
size: -
J: TRBJ1-4
length: 12
V: TRBV6-6

DNA: TGCAGTGCTAGAGATGAGGGAGGTCCGAGCTCCTACGAGCAGTACTTC
CDR3: CSARDEGGPSSYEQYF
D: -
size: -
J: TRBJ2-7
length: 16
V: TRBV20-1

DNA: TGTGCCAGCAGTTTATTAACAGGGTTGGGGGCTTTCTTT
CDR3: CASSLLTGLGAFF
D: -
size: once
J: TRBJ1-1
length: 13
V: TRBV28

DNA: TGTGCCAGCAGTGAATATCTAGCGGTACACACAGATACGCAGTATTTT
CDR3: CASSEYLAVHTDTQYF
D: TRBD2
size: -
J: TRBJ2-3
length: 16
V: TRBV2

DNA: TGCAGTGCTAGAGATGTCTTGGGGGCAGCTATATACAATGAGCAGTTCTTC
CDR3: CSARDVLGAAIYNEQFF
D: -
size: -
J: TRBJ2-1
length: 17
V: TRBV20-1

DNA: TGCAGTGCTAGAGATGCCAACGCGGGGGCGCAGTATGGCTACACCTTC
CDR3: CSARDANAGAQYGYTF
D: -
size: few
J: TRBJ1-2
length: 16
V: TRBV20-1

DNA: TGTGCCAGCAGTTTATGGCGGCAGGGGGGAGGTGAAGCTTTCTTT
CDR3: CASSLWRQGGGEAFF
D: TRBD1
size: -
J: TRBJ1-1
length: 15
V: TRBV28

DNA: TGCGCCAGCATGGCGGGAGATCCTTACAATGAGCAGTACTTC
CDR3: CASMAGDPYNEQYF
D: TRBD2
size: -
J: TRBJ2-7
length: 14
V: TRBV5-1

DNA: TGCAGTGCTCGACAGGGATTAGCGGGGTCCCACAATGAGCAGTTCTTC
CDR3: CSARQGLAGSHNEQFF
D: -
size: -
J: TRBJ2-1
length: 16
V: TRBV20-1

DNA: TGTGCCGGCCGGACATACAATGAGCAGTTCTTC
CDR3: CAGRTYNEQFF
D: -
size: -
J: TRBJ2-1
length: 11
V: TRBV3-1

DNA: TGTGCCAGCTCTCTGACTAGCGGGAGATCCCAGTTCTTC
CDR3: CASSLTSGRSQFF
D: TRBD2
size: -
J: TRBJ2-1
length: 13
V: TRBV18

DNA: TGTGCCAGCAGCTTCAGGGGGCTCTCTGAAAAACTGTTTTTT
CDR3: CASSFRGLSEKLFF
D: TRBD1
size: -
J: TRBJ1-4
length: 14
V: TRBV5-6